This TCR beta chain was obtained from a study of cytomegalovirus exposure and HLA in healthy donors. Study-level points and caveats: The records held CMV serostatus as the only immune exposure information. V- and J-gene trimming in TCR beta was tied to a missense DCLRE1C variant by an analysis performed later.

The CDR3 covers 17 residues. Of note for this clone: Its cognate antigen is unknown.

PCR involved 60 Vbeta and 13 Jbeta primers. Assay used: immunoSEQ multiplex PCR; TCRdb lists only in-frame clones, some missing. The sample lists around 220,000 clones; about 75% were seen once. The J gene is TRBJ2-1, the V gene TRBV21-1; TRBD2 is the table's D call and was not checked against the DNA. TRBV21-1 is deemed a pseudogene. The sample consisted of PBMCs. The receptor was isolated from a young man in good health and CMV-seronegative. CDR3 nucleotide sequence: TGTGCCAGCAGCCCCCGGACTAGCGGGAGGGGATACAATGAGCAGTTCTTC. It encodes CASSPRTSGRGYNEQFF.